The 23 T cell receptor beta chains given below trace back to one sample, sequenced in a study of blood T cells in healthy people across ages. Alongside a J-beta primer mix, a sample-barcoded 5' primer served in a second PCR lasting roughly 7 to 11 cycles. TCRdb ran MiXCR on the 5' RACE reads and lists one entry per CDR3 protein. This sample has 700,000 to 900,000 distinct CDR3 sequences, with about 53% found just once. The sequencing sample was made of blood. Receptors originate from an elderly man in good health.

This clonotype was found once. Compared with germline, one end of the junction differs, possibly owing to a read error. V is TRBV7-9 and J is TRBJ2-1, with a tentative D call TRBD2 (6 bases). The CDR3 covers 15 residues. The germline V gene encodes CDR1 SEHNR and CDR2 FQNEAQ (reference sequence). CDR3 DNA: TGTGCCAACAGCTTAGTAGCGGTTCCGGTCAATGAGCAGTTCTTC. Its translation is CANSLVAVPVNEQFF.

The CDR3 loop reads CASSLRDRLYEQYF. In nucleotides, the CDR3 is TGTGCCAGCAGTTTAAGGGACAGACTCTACGAGCAGTACTTC. This rearrangement joins TRBV28 to TRBJ2-7; TRBD1 aligns across 7 bases. Trimming took 2 bases from V and 3 from J; bases not matched to a gene: 4. Germline CDR1 MDHEN, CDR2 SYDVKM. The length of the CDR3 is 14 residues.

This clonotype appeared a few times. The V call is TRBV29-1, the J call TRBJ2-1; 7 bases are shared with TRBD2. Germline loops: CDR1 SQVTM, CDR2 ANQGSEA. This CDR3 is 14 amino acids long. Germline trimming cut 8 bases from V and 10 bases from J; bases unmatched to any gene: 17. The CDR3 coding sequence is TGCAGCTTCTCTGGCGGGGGAGGGATAAGGGAGCAGTTCTTC. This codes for CSFSGGGGIREQFF.

Here the CDR3 reads CASASGTGGPYEQYF. CDR3 coding DNA: TGTGCCAGCGCTTCCGGGACAGGGGGCCCCTACGAGCAGTACTTC. V usage is TRBV12-3 or TRBV12-4 and J usage is TRBJ2-4, with TRBD1 identical over 12 bases. The closer fit of TRBJ2-7 to the DNA end suggests the J call may be wrong. The CDR3 totals 15 residues.

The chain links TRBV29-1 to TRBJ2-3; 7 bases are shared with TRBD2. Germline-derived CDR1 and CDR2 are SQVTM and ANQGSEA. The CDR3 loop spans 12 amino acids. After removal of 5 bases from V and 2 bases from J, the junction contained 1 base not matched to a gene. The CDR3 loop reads CSVREVTDTQYF. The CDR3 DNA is TGCAGCGTTCGGGAGGTCACAGATACGCAGTATTTT.

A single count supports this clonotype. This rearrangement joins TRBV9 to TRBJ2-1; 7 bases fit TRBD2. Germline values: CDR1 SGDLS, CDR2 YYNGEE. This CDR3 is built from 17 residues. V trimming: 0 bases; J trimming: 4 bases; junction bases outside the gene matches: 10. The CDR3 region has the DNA TGTGCCAGCAGCGTAGGGGGGGGAGGAGGTCGTTACAATGAGCAGTTCTTC. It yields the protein CASSVGGGGGRYNEQFF.

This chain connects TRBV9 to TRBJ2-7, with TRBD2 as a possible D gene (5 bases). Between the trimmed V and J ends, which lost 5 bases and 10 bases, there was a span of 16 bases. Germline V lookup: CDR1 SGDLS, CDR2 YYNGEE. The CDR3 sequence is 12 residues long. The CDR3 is CASSPEGGPQYF. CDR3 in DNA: TGTGCCAGCAGTCCCGAGGGCGGGCCCCAGTACTTC. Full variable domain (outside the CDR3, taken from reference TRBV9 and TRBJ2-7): DSGVTQTPKHLITATGQRVTLRCSPRSGDLSVYWYQQSLDQGLQFLIQYYNGEERAKGNILERFSAQQFPDLHSELNLSSLELGDSALYFCASSPEGGPQYFGPGTRLTVT.

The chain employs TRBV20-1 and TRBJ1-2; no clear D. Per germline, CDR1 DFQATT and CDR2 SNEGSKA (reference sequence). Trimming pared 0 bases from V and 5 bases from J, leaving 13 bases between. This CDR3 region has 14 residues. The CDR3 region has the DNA TGCAGTGCTAGAGAGGGCAGTCGAGTTTATGGCTACACCTTC. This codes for CSAREGSRVYGYTF.

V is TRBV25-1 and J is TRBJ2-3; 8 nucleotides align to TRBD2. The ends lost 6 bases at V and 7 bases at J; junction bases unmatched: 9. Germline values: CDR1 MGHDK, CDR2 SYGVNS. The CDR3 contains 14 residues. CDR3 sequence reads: CASSDSGNSNTQYF. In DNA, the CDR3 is TGTGCCAGCAGCGATAGCGGGAATTCGAATACGCAGTATTTT.

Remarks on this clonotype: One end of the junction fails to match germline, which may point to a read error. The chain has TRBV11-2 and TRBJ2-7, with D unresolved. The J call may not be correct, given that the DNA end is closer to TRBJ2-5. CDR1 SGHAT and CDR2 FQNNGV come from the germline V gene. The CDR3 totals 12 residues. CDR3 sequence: CAGSLDGETQYF. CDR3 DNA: TGTGCCGGCAGCTTAGATGGGGAGACCCAGTACTTC.

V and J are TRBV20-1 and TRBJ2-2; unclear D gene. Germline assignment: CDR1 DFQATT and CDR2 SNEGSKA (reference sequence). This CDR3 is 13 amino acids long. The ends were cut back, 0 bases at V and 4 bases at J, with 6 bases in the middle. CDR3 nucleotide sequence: TGCAGTGCTAGAGAGACCCGCACCGGGGAGCTGTTTTTT. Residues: CSARETRTGELFF.

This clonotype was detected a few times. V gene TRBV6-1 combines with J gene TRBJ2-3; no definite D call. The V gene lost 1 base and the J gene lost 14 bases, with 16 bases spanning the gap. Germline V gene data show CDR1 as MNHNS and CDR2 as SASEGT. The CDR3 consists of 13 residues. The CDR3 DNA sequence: TGTGCCAGCAGTGAAGTGGTGGGCAGATACGCGTATTTT. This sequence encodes CASSEVVGRYAYF.

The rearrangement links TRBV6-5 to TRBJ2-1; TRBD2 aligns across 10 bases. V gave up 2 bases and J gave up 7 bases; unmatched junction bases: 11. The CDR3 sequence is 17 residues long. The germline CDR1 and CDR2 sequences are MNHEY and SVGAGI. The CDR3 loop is CASSYRSTSGIMNEQFF. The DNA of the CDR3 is TGTGCCAGCAGTTACAGGTCAACTAGCGGGATAATGAATGAGCAGTTCTTC.

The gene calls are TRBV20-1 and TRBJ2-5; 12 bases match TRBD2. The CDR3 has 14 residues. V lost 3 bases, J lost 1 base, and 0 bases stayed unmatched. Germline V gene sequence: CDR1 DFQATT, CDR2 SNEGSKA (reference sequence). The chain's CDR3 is CSARTSGSQETQYF. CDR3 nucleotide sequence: TGCAGTGCTAGGACTAGCGGGAGCCAAGAGACCCAGTACTTC.

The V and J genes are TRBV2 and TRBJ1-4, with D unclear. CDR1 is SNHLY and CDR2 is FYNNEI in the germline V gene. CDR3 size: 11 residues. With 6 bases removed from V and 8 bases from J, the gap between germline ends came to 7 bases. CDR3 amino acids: CASRTSEKLFF. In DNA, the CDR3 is TGTGCCAGCAGGACGTCCGAAAAACTGTTTTTT.

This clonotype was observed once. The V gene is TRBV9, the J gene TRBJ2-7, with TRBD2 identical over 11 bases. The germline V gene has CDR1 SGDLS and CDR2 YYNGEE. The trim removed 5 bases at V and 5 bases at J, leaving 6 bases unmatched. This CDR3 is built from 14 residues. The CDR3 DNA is TGTGCCAGCAGTCGACTAGCGGGAATGAACGAGCAGTACTTC. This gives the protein CASSRLAGMNEQYF.

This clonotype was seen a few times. CDR3 DNA sequence: TGTGCCAGCAGGCCCCGGAAAAAAAGTGACGAGCAGTACTTC. It translates to CASRPRKKSDEQYF. The genes are TRBV6-5 and TRBJ2-7; D is unclear. Germline-derived CDR1 and CDR2 are MNHEY and SVGAGI. With 6 bases removed from V and 5 bases from J, the gap between germline ends came to 17 bases. The CDR3 covers 14 residues.

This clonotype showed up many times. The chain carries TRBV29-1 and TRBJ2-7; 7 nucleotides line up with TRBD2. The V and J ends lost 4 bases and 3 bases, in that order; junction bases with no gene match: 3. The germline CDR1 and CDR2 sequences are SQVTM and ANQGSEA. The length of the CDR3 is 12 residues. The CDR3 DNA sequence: TGCAGCGTTGTTGCTAGCGGCTACGAGCAGTACTTC. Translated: CSVVASGYEQYF.

This CDR3 is CASSLFGTSYYEQYF. In nucleotides, the CDR3 is TGCGCCAGCAGCCTGTTCGGGACATCTTACTACGAGCAGTACTTC. The chain couples TRBV5-1 to TRBJ2-7, with D perhaps TRBD1 (6 bases). Germline CDR1 reads SGHRS; CDR2 reads YFSETQ. Trimming removed 4 bases at V and 3 bases at J, with 17 bases between. There are 15 residues in the CDR3.

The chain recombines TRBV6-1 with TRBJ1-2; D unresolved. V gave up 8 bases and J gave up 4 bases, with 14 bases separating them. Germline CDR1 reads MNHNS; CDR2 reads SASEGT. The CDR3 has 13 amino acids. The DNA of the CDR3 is TGTGCCAGCGTGGGAGGCGTCCTCTATGGCTACACCTTC. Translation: CASVGGVLYGYTF.

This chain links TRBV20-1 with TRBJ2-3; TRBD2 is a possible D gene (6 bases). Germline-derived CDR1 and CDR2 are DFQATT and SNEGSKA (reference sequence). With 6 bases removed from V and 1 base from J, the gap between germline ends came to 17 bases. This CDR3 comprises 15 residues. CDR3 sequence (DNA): TGCAGTGCGACACCTAGCGAGCCAGGCACAGATACGCAGTATTTT. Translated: CSATPSEPGTDTQYF.

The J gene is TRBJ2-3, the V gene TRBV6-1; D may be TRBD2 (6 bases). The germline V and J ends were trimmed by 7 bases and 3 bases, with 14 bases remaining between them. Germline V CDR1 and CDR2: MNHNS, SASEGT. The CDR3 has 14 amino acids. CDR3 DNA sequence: TGTGCCAGCACCTCCGGGAGAGGGACAGATACGCAGTATTTT. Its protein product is CASTSGRGTDTQYF.

CDR3: CSVGTGSTEAFF. In DNA form, the CDR3 reads TGCAGCGTGGGTACAGGGTCCACTGAAGCTTTCTTT. The gene calls are TRBV29-1 and TRBJ1-1; tentatively, D is TRBD1 (6 bases). The V end was cut by 6 bases, the J end by 4 bases, with 12 bases between. Germline values: CDR1 SQVTM, CDR2 ANQGSEA. CDR3 length: 12 amino acids.